This T cell receptor (beta chain) was found in a study of blood T cell repertoires in COVID-19. Study overall: The United States, Italy and Spain were the sources of the acute and convalescent COVID-19 samples. Sample material is recorded as cDNA or gDNA derived from T cells, B-cell-depleted T cells, or PBMCs.

CDR1 and CDR2 from the germline V gene are LNHDA and SQIVND (reference sequence). Trimming took off 6 bases at V and 0 bases at J, with 15 bases between the two ends. The CDR3 is 17 residues long. Per the original data handling: Estimation of nucleated cell counts was performed using reference gene primer amplification. TCRdb keeps only in-frame clones here, not all; method: immunoSEQ multiplex PCR. The DNA gave D and trimming, while V, J and clone size come from that table. The table lists some 150,000 clones, under 90% of them singletons. The clonotype was recovered from a human donor in a cohort sampled during active COVID-19. The specimen sequenced was peripheral blood. The chain employs TRBV19 and TRBJ1-6; D is unclear. CDR3 sequence reads: CASREDHRSSYNSPLHF. CDR3 in DNA: TGTGCCAGTAGGGAGGATCACCGGAGCTCCTATAATTCACCCCTCCACTTT.